A single sample gave rise to the 9 T cell receptor beta chains below, sequenced in a study of shared clonotypes between healthy human individuals. Libraries were prepared by immunoSEQ multiplex PCR; TCRdb keeps only in-frame clonotypes and omits some of them. In the table there are approximately 2.5 million clones, approximately 92% of which are singletons. The sequenced material came from naive CD4+ T cells sorted from blood. Subset described: CD45RA+ positively selected. Receptors were obtained from a man younger than 35 in good health.

The V gene is TRBV7-8, the J gene TRBJ1-2; D ambiguous. CDR3 length equals 13 residues. Trimming pared 2 bases from V and 7 bases from J, leaving 11 bases between. The germline V gene has CDR1 SGHVS and CDR2 FQNEAQ. The CDR3 protein is CASSLLWTGGYTF. As DNA, the CDR3 is TGTGCCAGCAGCTTATTGTGGACGGGTGGCTACACCTTC. Full variable domain (outside the CDR3, taken from reference TRBV7-8 and TRBJ1-2): GAGVSQSPRYKVAKRGQDVALRCDPISGHVSLFWYQQALGQGPEFLTYFQNEAQLDKSGLPSDRFFAERPEGSVSTLKIQRTQQEDSAVYLCASSLLWTGGYTFGSGTRLTVV.

The genes are TRBV10-2 and TRBJ2-3; 9 bases align to TRBD2. Germline lookup yields CDR1 WSHSY and CDR2 SAAADI. The CDR3 is 19 residues long. After removal of 6 bases from V and 0 bases from J, the junction contained 16 bases not matched to a gene. The CDR3 sequence: CASRPGVSGRWESTDTQYF. CDR3 nucleotide sequence: TGCGCCAGCAGGCCTGGCGTTAGCGGGAGATGGGAGAGCACAGATACGCAGTATTTT.

This clone was observed a single time. The chain couples TRBV19 to TRBJ1-5, with D possibly TRBD1 on 5 matching bases. The CDR3 runs to 14 residues. Trimming stripped 8 bases from V and 4 bases from J, with 15 bases between. Germline V CDR1 and CDR2: LNHDA, SQIVND (reference sequence). The CDR3 is CASSQVGGNQPQHF. CDR3 DNA sequence: TGTGCCAGTTCACAGGTGGGGGGGAATCAGCCCCAGCATTTT.

This chain uses TRBV5-4 with TRBJ1-5, with 8 bases lining up with TRBD1. After removal of 1 base from V and 4 bases from J, the junction contained 19 bases not matched to a gene. The germline CDR1 and CDR2 sequences are SGHNT and YYREEE (reference sequence). The CDR3 length is 20 residues. The CDR3 region has the DNA TGTGCCAGCAGCTTGCGAAAAGGGACAGGAGAGATGGGGGCGAATCAGCCCCAGCATTTT. As protein: CASSLRKGTGEMGANQPQHF.

The genes are TRBV5-5 and TRBJ1-5, with unresolved D. V was trimmed by 0 bases and J by 9 bases, leaving 1 base between them. Germline loops: CDR1 SGHKS, CDR2 YYEKEE (reference sequence). This CDR3 comprises 10 residues. The CDR3 here is CASSLGPQHF. CDR3 bases: TGTGCCAGCAGCTTGGGGCCCCAGCATTTT. Full variable domain (rest looked up from reference TRBV5-5 and TRBJ1-5): DAGVTQSPTHLIKTRGQQVTLRCSPISGHKSVSWYQQVLGQGPQFIFQYYEKEERGRGNFPDRFSARQFPNYSSELNVNALLLGDSALYLCASSLGPQHFGDGTRLSIL.

The J gene is TRBJ1-1, the V gene TRBV14; D remains unclear. With 4 bases removed from V and 5 bases from J, the gap between germline ends came to 11 bases. CDR3 length equals 13 residues. Per germline, CDR1 SGHDN and CDR2 FVKESK. CDR3: CASSPPGRTEAFF. In nucleotides, the CDR3 is TGTGCCAGCAGCCCCCCGGGCAGGACTGAAGCTTTCTTT.

The rearrangement joins TRBV30 to TRBJ2-5; TRBD1 matches 8 bases. This CDR3 has 15 amino acids. The trim removed 3 bases at V and 4 bases at J, leaving 10 bases unmatched. The V gene's germline CDR1 is GTSNPN and CDR2 SVGIG (reference sequence). CDR3 coding DNA: TGTGCCTGGAGCTCTGGACAGGGATGGAGAGAGACCCAGTACTTC. It translates to CAWSSGQGWRETQYF.

This clone was seen just once. This chain joins TRBV9 and TRBJ2-7; unclear D gene. The CDR3 loop spans 14 amino acids. V was cut by 0 bases and J by 1 base, with 8 bases left in between. Germline V gives CDR1 SGDLS, CDR2 YYNGEE. The CDR3, as DNA: TGTGCCAGCAGCGTAGGGGAACAGTCCTACGAGCAGTACTTC. Translation gives CASSVGEQSYEQYF.

The rearrangement links TRBV11-2 to TRBJ2-3; 10 bases are a match to TRBD2. Germline values: CDR1 SGHAT, CDR2 FQNNGV. The CDR3 runs to 14 residues. J was trimmed by 6 bases and V by 3 bases; bases with no gene match: 3. CDR3 in DNA: TGTGCCAGCAGCTTTCTAGCGGGAGTCGATACGCAGTATTTT. Its protein product is CASSFLAGVDTQYF. Variable domain in full (rest from reference TRBV11-2 and TRBJ2-3): EAGVAQSPRYKIIEKRQSVAFWCNPISGHATLYWYQQILGQGPKLLIQFQNNGVVDDSQLPKDRFSAERLKGVDSTLKIQPAKLEDSAVYLCASSFLAGVDTQYFGPGTRLTVL.